Listed here is a single TCR beta chain. Its antigen is currently not known. Base quality data are lacking; no much larger clone is found one base away. Healthy HIV-negative adults with no recently reported acute infections or vaccinations were included as donors. Only Caucasian adults living in Nashville, Tennessee, USA were represented among the donors. CD4+ T cells were enriched by magnetic negative selection, after which naive cells were positively selected on CD45RA and the negative fraction was taken as the memory subset. Blood was obtained by leukapheresis, after which PBMCs were separated by Ficoll-Histopaque density gradient centrifugation and cryopreserved in liquid nitrogen vapor phase. Analytical flow cytometry was used to check the purity and quantity of every magnetically sorted T cell population. Genomic DNA was isolated from each sorted fraction and quantified by UV absorbance on a Nanodrop 2000c.

The data originate from a study of shared clonotypes between healthy human individuals (dated by TCRdb to 2018 to 2021). For the study in its entirety: The cohort included three men and a couple of women between 18 and 49 years of age. To estimate repertoire size and how much clonotype sharing occurs between individuals, the study deeply sequenced the blood TCR repertoires of five healthy adults. Libraries were prepared and TCR repertoires were sequenced by different laboratories using diverse techniques, in order to increase sequencing depth and limit assay-specific biases. For each donor, three plates each were used for CD4 naive and CD4 memory, two plates were used for CD8 naive, and one plate was used for CD8 memory. Between about 0.85 and 8.9 billion PBMCs per donor were obtained by leukapheresis.

On the study overall, not on this receptor specifically: Compared with non-shared clonotypes, clonotypes shared by all four sorted-subset donors had higher generation probabilities. Because the study included a small number of donors, the genetic and exposure-history diversity represented was limited. Estimated clonotype richness was generally larger for naive than for memory subsets. Pairwise subsampling led to the expectation that sequencing depth would affect the degree of clonotype sharing among donors. Around 5% of naive CD4, 3.5% of naive CD8, 2.3% of memory CD4, and roughly 0.4% of memory CD8 clonotypes were shared across several donors. Sampling was restricted to blood, and TCR repertoires in tissues likely differ from the TCR repertoires found in blood. Incomplete sequencing was indicated by rarefaction of sorted-subset datasets, despite the large sequencing depth.

CDR1 SGHRS and CDR2 YFSETQ were looked up in the germline V gene. V is shortened by 1 base, J by 2 bases, and the region joining them spans 9 bases. The cysteine opens and the phenylalanine closes a CDR3 of 14 amino acids. The DNA shown is the 42-base CDR3, in frame from base 1. Using the deep immunoSEQ assay, multiplex PCR amplified TCR CDR3 regions from genomic DNA. For each cell subset, the extracted genomic DNA was distributed evenly across all wells of several immunoSEQ 96-well plates, and each plate served as one replicate. Each replicate PCR for sorted subsets received around 200 ng genomic DNA, equal to 30,000 or so T cell genomes. Purified libraries were quantified with a Qubit 3.0 fluorometer, sized on a Bioanalyzer 2100, and re-quantified with the KAPA Library Quantification kit. Every immunoSEQ 96-well plate was sequenced on a separate single-read 150-cycle Illumina NextSeq 550 flow cell. The original methods were these. The immunoSEQ output contained only junctional sequences without quality scores, so filtering could not match that applied to full-length reads. Sequences were annotated with PyIR, a Python wrapper for IgBLAST v1.9, using IMGT germline references to assign V/J genes and CDR3. Reads were removed for weak V/J assignments (E-value above 1e-6), missing CDR3, stop codons, out-of-frame junctions, or ambiguous translated residues. V3J clonotypes were defined as sequences sharing the same inferred V gene, J gene, and CDR3 amino acid sequence. To compute the percentage overlap between repertoires, the number of shared unique clonotypes was divided by the size of the smaller repertoire. Three approaches were used to assess repertoire richness: RTK rarefaction, the Chao1 estimator, and Recon v2.1 estimates of unobserved clonotypes. Generation probabilities were computed with OLGA for all TCRbeta clonotypes obtained by the gDNA method from several donors. This immuneACCESS table, as held by TCRdb, lists in-frame sequences with V and J called but not all clones. Of the missing ones, under half trace to an unresolved V gene in checked studies; the others have no known cause. Clone size and V and J calls were adopted from that table, with D and trimming inferred from the DNA. This sample lists 850,000 to 1,200,000 clones; about 74% were detected once. The ten most abundant clones make up over 1.3% of the sample.

This sequence originates from a man between 18 and 29 years old in good health. Rearrangement joined TRBV5-1 to TRBJ2-5; the D gene lacks a confident call. The sample taken for sequencing was memory CD4+ T cells sorted from blood. The sample's cell subset or site, from its label and the paper: CD45RA-negative fraction. The DNA is TGCGCCAGCAGCTTGAGGGCGCTACAAGAGACCCAGTACTTC. It specifies CASSLRALQETQYF.